The 24 T cell receptor beta chains presented below share a single source sample, sequenced in a study of response to subunit inactivated influenza vaccine. TCRdb reprocessed the RT-PCR reads via MiXCR and lists one record per CDR3 protein. The table lists about 190,000 distinct CDR3 sequences, approximately 15% of them singletons. Sequencing used CD8+ T cells sorted from PBMCs, obtained more than 4 days after vaccination. The receptors were gathered from a man aged 50-60 years who received an inactivated influenza vaccine.

A few counts support this clonotype. The chain uses TRBV20-1 and TRBJ2-7, with D perhaps TRBD2 (6 bases). Trimming shortened V by 3 bases and J by 0 bases, and 15 bases separated the two germline ends. Looked up from germline, CDR1 is DFQATT and CDR2 is SNEGSKA (reference sequence). This CDR3 has 15 amino acids. DNA of the CDR3: TGCAGTGCTAGGCAAGAGCGGGTCCTCTCCTACGAGCAGTACTTC. Its protein is CSARQERVLSYEQYF.

In its sample, this clonotype was seen a few times. This chain joins TRBV12-3 or TRBV12-4 and TRBJ2-5; TRBD2 matches at 13 bases. The CDR3 spans 16 residues. With V trimmed by 3 bases and J by 5 bases, 6 bases remained unmatched. CDR3 nucleotide sequence: TGTGCCAGCAGTTTCCAGGGACTAGCGGGGTCTGAGACCCAGTACTTC. It translates to CASSFQGLAGSETQYF.

The chain employs TRBV29-1 and TRBJ2-1; D not certain. V was cut by 1 base and J by 3 bases, with 4 bases left in between. Germline CDR1 is SQVTM and CDR2 is ANQGSEA. This CDR3 comprises 12 residues. The CDR3 nucleotides read TGCAGCGTTGAAGGCTACTACAATGAGCAGTTCTTC. Translated: CSVEGYYNEQFF.

The chain employs TRBV4-3 and TRBJ1-1; TRBD1 aligns across 9 bases. V lost 4 bases and J lost 8; bases outside the gene matches: 8. Germline V gives CDR1 LGHNA, CDR2 YSLEER. CDR3 length equals 14 residues. For the CDR3, the DNA is TGCGCCAGCAGCCCCTGGGACAGGGAAACGGAAGCTTTCTTT. Translation: CASSPWDRETEAFF.

This clonotype was counted between two and nine times. The V and J genes are TRBV7-9 and TRBJ2-2; 8 bases are a match to TRBD1. CDR1 SEHNR and CDR2 FQNEAQ come from the germline V gene (reference sequence). This CDR3 is built from 16 residues. The V gene end was trimmed by 5 bases and the J gene end by 3 bases; junction bases not matched to a gene: 8. The CDR3 protein is CASSLFAGGDTGELFF. In nucleotides, the CDR3 is TGTGCCAGCAGCCTCTTCGCAGGGGGCGACACCGGGGAGCTGTTTTTT.

The rearrangement joins TRBV11-1 to TRBJ2-1, with 11 bases that match TRBD2. Trimming at V came to 7 bases and at J to 2 bases, leaving 16 bases not matched to a gene. Germline V gene sequence: CDR1 SGHAT, CDR2 FQDESV (reference sequence). The CDR3 has 19 residues. The CDR3 region has the DNA TGTGCCAGCACCCAGGTGGCTAGCGGGGGGTATGGACCCTACAATGAGCAGTTCTTC. Translation gives CASTQVASGGYGPYNEQFF.

The chain has TRBV18 and TRBJ2-7; 9 positions match TRBD1. CDR3 length: 15 residues. V shed 3 bases and J 5 bases; nucleotides not matched to a gene: 8. In germline, CDR1 is KGHSH, CDR2 LQKENI. CDR3 sequence (DNA): TGTGCCAGCTCACCTTCCGGGACAGGGAGCCACGAGCAGTACTTC. Translation gives CASSPSGTGSHEQYF.

Ten or more counts support this clonotype. CDR3 amino acids: CASSEGGHLWPDTQYF. The DNA for the CDR3 is TGTGCCAGCAGCGAGGGGGGCCACCTATGGCCCGATACGCAGTATTTT. The chain recombines TRBV9 with TRBJ2-3; D possibly matches TRBD1 or TRBD2 (6 bases each). The ends were cut back, 3 bases at V and 6 bases at J, with 20 bases in the middle. CDR3 length: 16 amino acids. The germline gives CDR1 SGDLS, CDR2 YYNGEE.

This clonotype came up a few times. The gene calls are TRBV20-1 and TRBJ2-7; the match to TRBD1 covers 8 bases. Germline V CDR1 and CDR2: DFQATT, SNEGSKA (reference sequence). This CDR3 spans 15 amino acids. V lost 0 bases to trimming and J lost 0 bases; unmatched junction nucleotides: 4. The CDR3 reads CSARDGQGASYEQYF. In nucleotides, the CDR3 is TGCAGTGCTAGAGATGGACAGGGTGCCTCCTACGAGCAGTACTTC.

This clonotype was observed a handful of times. The chain employs TRBV6-2 or TRBV6-3 and TRBJ2-1; D remains unclear. CDR1 and CDR2 from the germline V gene are MNHEY and SVGEGT. CDR3 length: 11 residues. V was trimmed by 1 base and J by 10 bases, leaving 5 bases between them. The CDR3 protein is CASSYYYEQFF. In DNA form, the CDR3 reads TGTGCCAGCAGTTACTACTACGAGCAGTTCTTC.

The chain carries TRBV27 and TRBJ2-7; 7 positions agree with TRBD2. The V segment lost 4 bases and the J segment 0 bases; nucleotides outside the gene matches: 6. Germline values: CDR1 MNHEY, CDR2 SMNVEV (reference sequence). This CDR3 has 15 residues. The CDR3 spells CASSWGGLGSYEQYF. CDR3 DNA sequence: TGTGCCAGCAGTTGGGGGGGACTGGGCTCCTACGAGCAGTACTTC.

V usage is TRBV10-3 and J usage is TRBJ2-2; TRBD2 aligns across 14 bases. J was trimmed by 4 bases and V by 2 bases; bases with no gene match: 3. This CDR3 region has 17 residues. The germline V gene has CDR1 ENHRY and CDR2 SYGVKD. CDR3 residues: CAISEKGLAGVTGELFF. The CDR3 bases are TGTGCCATCAGTGAGAAGGGACTAGCGGGAGTCACCGGGGAGCTGTTTTTT.

The CDR3 DNA follows: TGTGCCAGCAGTTTGGCACTCAAATACAATGAGCAGTTCTTC. Protein product: CASSLALKYNEQFF. The chain links TRBV12-3 or TRBV12-4 to TRBJ2-1, with D unresolved. The CDR3 sequence is 14 residues long. V lost 3 bases and J lost 4, with 10 bases in between.

Comment on this clonotype: One junction end does not reproduce the germline sequence, and a read error may be involved. The gene calls are TRBV15 and TRBJ2-1; D may be TRBD2 (6 bases). The germline V gene encodes CDR1 LNHNV and CDR2 YYDKDF (reference sequence). This CDR3 is 17 amino acids long. The CDR3 DNA reads as TGTACCACCAGCAGAGATCTGGGCGGGATCACCTACAAGGAGCAGTTCTTC. This translates into CTTSRDLGGITYKEQFF.

This chain connects TRBV5-8 to TRBJ2-7; D remains ambiguous. CDR1 and CDR2 from the germline V gene are SGHTS and YDEGEE. This CDR3 has 12 residues. V was trimmed by 2 bases and J by 3 bases, leaving 6 bases between them. CDR3 bases: TGTGCCAGCAGCTTTTACGGCTACGAGCAGTACTTC. It codes for CASSFYGYEQYF.

This clonotype was seen a handful of times. The chain links TRBV28 to TRBJ2-2; D is perhaps TRBD2 (5 bases). V lost 1 base and J 7 bases, leaving 13 bases between the germline ends. This CDR3 contains 15 residues. The germline CDR1 and CDR2 sequences are MDHEN and SYDVKM. The CDR3 bases are TGTGCCAGCAGTTTATTGGCTAGCTTGAACGGGGAGCTGTTTTTT. Its translation: CASSLLASLNGELFF.

This clonotype has a handful of counts. V gene TRBV5-1 combines with J gene TRBJ2-3, with D perhaps TRBD2 (6 bases). CDR3 length equals 14 residues. CDR1 and CDR2 (germline): SGHRS, YFSETQ. V was clipped by 0 bases and J by 4 bases, with 9 bases between them. In nucleotides, the CDR3 is TGCGCCAGCAGCTTGGAACTAGCCGCAGATACGCAGTATTTT. Its protein is CASSLELAADTQYF.

This clonotype was recorded at least ten times. The chain joins TRBV5-1 to TRBJ2-1, with D uncertain. The CDR3 sequence is 12 residues long. Trimming shortened V by 1 base and J by 8 bases, and 7 bases separated the two germline ends. Per the germline V gene, CDR1 is SGHRS and CDR2 is YFSETQ. The CDR3 DNA reads as TGCGCCAGCAGCTTGTCGGGCGATGAGCAGTTCTTC. Translating it yields CASSLSGDEQFF.

In its sample, this clonotype was seen many times. Germline and junction disagree at one end, which may indicate a read error. This chain joins TRBV5-1 and TRBJ1-5, with 9 bases aligning to TRBD1. In germline, CDR1 is SGHRS, CDR2 YFSETQ. This CDR3 spans 16 amino acids. CDR3 sequence (DNA): TGCGCCAGCAGCAGATATCCCGGGGACAGGGATCAACCCCAGCATTTT. Its protein is CASSRYPGDRDQPQHF.

V and J are TRBV10-2 and TRBJ2-7; 8 nucleotides match TRBD1. CDR3 length equals 13 residues. The germline V gene encodes CDR1 WSHSY and CDR2 SAAADI. The V and J ends lost 9 bases and 0 bases, in that order; junction bases with no gene match: 4. The CDR3 loop is CASRQGYSYEQYF. The CDR3 nucleotides read TGCGCCAGTCGACAGGGGTACTCCTACGAGCAGTACTTC.

This chain links TRBV6-2 or TRBV6-3 with TRBJ2-3; D call uncertain. Germline CDR1 and CDR2: MNHEY and SVGEGT. V was shortened by 4 bases and J by 0 bases, with 11 bases between the two germline ends. The CDR3 consists of 15 residues. The CDR3 spells CASSSAATSTDTQYF. The CDR3 bases are TGTGCCAGCAGTTCCGCCGCTACTAGCACAGATACGCAGTATTTT.

About this clonotype: One end of the junction is discordant with germline, which a read error may explain. The chain is built from TRBV20-1 and TRBJ1-1, with D hard to call. The length of the CDR3 is 16 residues. Germline CDR1 reads DFQATT; CDR2 reads SNEGSKA (reference sequence). CDR3 nucleotide sequence: TGCTGTGCTATGGCCCCAGCGACCTATGTGAACACTGAAGCTTTCTTT. It translates to CCAMAPATYVNTEAFF.

This clonotype turned up a few times. The chain links TRBV4-2 to TRBJ2-1; D tentatively fits TRBD1 or TRBD2 (5 bases each). CDR3 length equals 17 residues. Trimming cost V 4 bases and J 4 bases, with 20 bases left between them. The germline gives CDR1 LGHNA, CDR2 YNFKEQ. The CDR3, as DNA: TGTGCCAGCAGCCTAATGTCGACAGTCCAGCGGTACAATGAGCAGTTCTTC. Translating gives CASSLMSTVQRYNEQFF.

The chain recombines TRBV29-1 with TRBJ2-1, with TRBD2 matching over 12 bases. From germline, CDR1 is SQVTM and CDR2 ANQGSEA. The CDR3 has 18 residues. V dropped 3 bases and J dropped 4; count of bases not matched to a gene: 13. CDR3: CSVDYPSGRAPAYNEQFF. The CDR3 DNA is TGCAGCGTTGATTACCCTAGCGGGAGGGCCCCAGCTTACAATGAGCAGTTCTTC.